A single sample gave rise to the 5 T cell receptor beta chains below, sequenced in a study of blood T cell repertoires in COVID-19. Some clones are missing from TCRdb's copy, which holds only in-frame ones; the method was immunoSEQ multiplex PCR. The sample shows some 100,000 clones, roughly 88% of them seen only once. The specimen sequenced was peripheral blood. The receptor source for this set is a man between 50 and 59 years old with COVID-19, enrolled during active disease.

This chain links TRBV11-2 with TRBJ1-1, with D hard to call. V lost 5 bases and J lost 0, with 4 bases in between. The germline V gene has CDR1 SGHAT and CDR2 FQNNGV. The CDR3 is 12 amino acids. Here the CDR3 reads CASSPVNTEAFF. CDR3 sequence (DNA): TGTGCCAGCAGCCCTGTGAACACTGAAGCTTTCTTT.

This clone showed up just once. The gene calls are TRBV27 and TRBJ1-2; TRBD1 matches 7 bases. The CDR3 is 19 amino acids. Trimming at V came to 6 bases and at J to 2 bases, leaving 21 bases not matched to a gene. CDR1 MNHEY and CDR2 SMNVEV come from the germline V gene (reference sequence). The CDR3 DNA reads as TGTGCCAGCAGCTCCATTTACCGGACAGTTGAGGGGGCGAACTATGGCTACACCTTC. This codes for CASSSIYRTVEGANYGYTF.

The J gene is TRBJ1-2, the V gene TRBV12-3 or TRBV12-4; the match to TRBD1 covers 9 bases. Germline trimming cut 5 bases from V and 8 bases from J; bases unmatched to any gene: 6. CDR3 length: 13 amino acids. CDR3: CASSTGQGRGYTF. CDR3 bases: TGTGCCAGCAGTACGGGACAGGGTAGGGGCTACACCTTC.

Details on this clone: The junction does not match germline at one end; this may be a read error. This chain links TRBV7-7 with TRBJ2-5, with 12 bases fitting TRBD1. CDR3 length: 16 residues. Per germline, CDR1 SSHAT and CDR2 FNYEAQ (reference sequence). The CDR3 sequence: CASSPRDRGLQETQYF. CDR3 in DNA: TGTGCTAGCAGCCCTAGGGACAGGGGGCTCCAAGAGACCCAGTACTTC.

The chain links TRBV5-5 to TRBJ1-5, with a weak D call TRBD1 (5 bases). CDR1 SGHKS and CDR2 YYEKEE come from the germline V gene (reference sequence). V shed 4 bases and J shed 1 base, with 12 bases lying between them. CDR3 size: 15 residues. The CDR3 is CASSRGAGSNQPQHF. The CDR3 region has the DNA TGTGCCAGCAGCCGTGGGGCAGGGAGCAATCAGCCCCAGCATTTT.